What follows are 4 T cell receptor beta chains derived from one specimen sequenced in a study of CD8 T cells in ankylosing spondylitis. TCRdb reanalysed the 5' RACE reads using MiXCR and keeps one entry per CDR3 protein. The sample has 250,000 or so distinct CDR3 sequences, around 11% seen once. The sample taken for sequencing was blood, either unsorted or a sorted T cell fraction (not recorded which). Receptors originate from a male donor with ankylosing spondylitis or in good health (not recorded which).

The sample holds many counts of this clonotype. J is TRBJ2-1 and V is TRBV7-3, with D perhaps TRBD2 (6 bases). The V gene lost 2 bases and the J gene lost 6 bases, with 17 bases spanning the gap. Germline V CDR1 and CDR2: SGHTA, FQGTGA. This CDR3 has 16 residues. CDR3 region: CASSLGPFLGGNEQFF. Written as DNA, the CDR3 is TGTGCCAGCAGCTTAGGCCCTTTTTTGGGGGGCAATGAGCAGTTCTTC.

The rearrangement links TRBV27 to TRBJ2-6; D perhaps matches TRBD2 (5 bases). The V and J ends lost 3 bases and 3 bases respectively, with 6 bases between them. Per the germline V gene, CDR1 is MNHEY and CDR2 is SMNVEV (reference sequence). The CDR3 has 14 residues. CDR3 region: CASSFGNGANVLTF. The CDR3, as DNA: TGTGCCAGCAGTTTCGGGAATGGGGCCAACGTCCTGACTTTC.

This clonotype was observed many times. The chain has TRBV5-1 and TRBJ1-6; the D gene is possibly TRBD1 (6 bases). The CDR3 extends over 13 amino acids. Germline V gene lookup returns CDR1 SGHRS and CDR2 YFSETQ. Between the trimmed V and J ends, which lost 3 bases and 6 bases, there was a span of 7 bases. CDR3 coding DNA: TGCGCCAGCAGCTGGGACATTAATTCACCCCTCCACTTT. It translates to CASSWDINSPLHF.

Notes on this clonotype: Possible read error: a much larger clone is one base away. This chain links TRBV5-1 with TRBJ2-5; D is possibly TRBD2 (6 bases). The CDR3 length is 15 residues. V lost 5 bases to trimming and J lost 5 bases, with 19 bases between them. Germline lookup yields CDR1 SGHRS and CDR2 YFSETQ. The chain's CDR3 is CASSPWQEGSETQYF. Here the CDR3 DNA reads TGCGCCAGCAGTCCCTGGCAGGAGGGCAGCGAGACCCAGTACTTC.